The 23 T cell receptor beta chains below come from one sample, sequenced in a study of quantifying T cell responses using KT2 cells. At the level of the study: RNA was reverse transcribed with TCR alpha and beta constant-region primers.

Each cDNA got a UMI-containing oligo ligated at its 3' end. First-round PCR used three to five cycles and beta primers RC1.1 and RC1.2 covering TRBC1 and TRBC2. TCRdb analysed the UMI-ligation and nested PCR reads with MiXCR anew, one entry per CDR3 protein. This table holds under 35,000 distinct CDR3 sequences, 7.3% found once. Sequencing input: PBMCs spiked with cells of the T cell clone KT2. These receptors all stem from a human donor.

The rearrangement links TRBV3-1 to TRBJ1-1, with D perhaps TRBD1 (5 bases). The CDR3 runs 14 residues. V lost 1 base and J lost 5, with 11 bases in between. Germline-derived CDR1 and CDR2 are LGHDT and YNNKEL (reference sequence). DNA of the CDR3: TGTGCCAGCAGCCAAGGTGGCGGGGGAACTGAAGCTTTCTTT. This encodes CASSQGGGGTEAFF.

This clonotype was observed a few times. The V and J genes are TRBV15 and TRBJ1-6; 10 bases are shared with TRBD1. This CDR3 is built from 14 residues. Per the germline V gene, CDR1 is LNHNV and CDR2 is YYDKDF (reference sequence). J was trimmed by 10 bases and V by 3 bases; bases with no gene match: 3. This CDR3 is CATSSLTGGSPLHF. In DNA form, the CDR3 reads TGTGCCACCAGCAGCCTGACAGGGGGCTCACCCCTCCACTTT.

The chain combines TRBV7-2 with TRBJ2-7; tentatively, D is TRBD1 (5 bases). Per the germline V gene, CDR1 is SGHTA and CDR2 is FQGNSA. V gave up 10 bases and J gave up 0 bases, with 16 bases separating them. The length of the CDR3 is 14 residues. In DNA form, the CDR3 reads TGTGCCACTTCGACAGTCGGCAGCTCCTACGAGCAGTACTTC. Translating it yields CATSTVGSSYEQYF. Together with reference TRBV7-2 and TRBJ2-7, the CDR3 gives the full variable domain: GAGVSQSPSNKVTEKGKDVELRCDPISGHTALYWYRQSLGQGLEFLIYFQGNSAPDKSGLPSDRFSAERTGGSVSTLTIQRTQQEDSAVYLCATSTVGSSYEQYFGPGTRLTVT.

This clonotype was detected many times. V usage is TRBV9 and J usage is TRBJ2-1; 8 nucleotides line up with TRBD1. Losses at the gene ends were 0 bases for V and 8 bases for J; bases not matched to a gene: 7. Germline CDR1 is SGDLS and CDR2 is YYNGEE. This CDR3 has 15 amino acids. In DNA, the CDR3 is TGTGCCAGCAGCGTAGTGGCAGGGGGCCGTTATGAGCAGTTCTTC. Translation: CASSVVAGGRYEQFF.

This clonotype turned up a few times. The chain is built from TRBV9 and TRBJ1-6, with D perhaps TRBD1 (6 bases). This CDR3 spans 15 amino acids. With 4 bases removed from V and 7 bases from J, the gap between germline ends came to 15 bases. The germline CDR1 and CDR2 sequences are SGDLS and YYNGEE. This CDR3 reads CASSPTGQSNSPLHF. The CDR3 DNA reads TGTGCCAGCAGCCCTACAGGGCAATCAAATTCACCCCTCCACTTT. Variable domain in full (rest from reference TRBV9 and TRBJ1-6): DSGVTQTPKHLITATGQRVTLRCSPRSGDLSVYWYQQSLDQGLQFLIQYYNGEERAKGNILERFSAQQFPDLHSELNLSSLELGDSALYFCASSPTGQSNSPLHFGNGTRLTVT.

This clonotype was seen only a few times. The CDR3 loop is CASSLWKKAAEQFF. CDR3 nucleotide sequence: TGTGCCAGCAGCTTATGGAAGAAAGCTGCTGAGCAGTTCTTC. The genes are TRBV7-9 and TRBJ2-1; no definite D call. The CDR3 spans 14 residues. The germline V gene has CDR1 SEHNR and CDR2 FQNEAQ (reference sequence). Trimming took off 2 bases at V and 9 bases at J, with 14 bases between the two ends.

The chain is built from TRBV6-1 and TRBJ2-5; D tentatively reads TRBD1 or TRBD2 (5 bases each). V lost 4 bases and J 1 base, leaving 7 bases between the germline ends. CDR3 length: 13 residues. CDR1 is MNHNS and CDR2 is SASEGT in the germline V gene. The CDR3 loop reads CASSGGTQETQYF. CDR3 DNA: TGTGCCAGCAGTGGGGGGACCCAAGAGACCCAGTACTTC.

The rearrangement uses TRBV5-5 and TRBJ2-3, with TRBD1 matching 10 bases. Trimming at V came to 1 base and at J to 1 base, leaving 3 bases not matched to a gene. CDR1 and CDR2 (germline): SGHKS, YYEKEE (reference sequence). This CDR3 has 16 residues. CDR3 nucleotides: TGTGCCAGCAGCTTGTACGGGACAGGGGGCACAGATACGCAGTATTTT. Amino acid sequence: CASSLYGTGGTDTQYF.

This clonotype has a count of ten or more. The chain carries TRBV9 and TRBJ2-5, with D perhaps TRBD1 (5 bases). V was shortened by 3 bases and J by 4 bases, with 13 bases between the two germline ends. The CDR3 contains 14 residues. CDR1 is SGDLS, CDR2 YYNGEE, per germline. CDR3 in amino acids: CASSAEGVGETQYF. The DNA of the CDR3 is TGTGCCAGCAGCGCAGAAGGGGTGGGAGAGACCCAGTACTTC.

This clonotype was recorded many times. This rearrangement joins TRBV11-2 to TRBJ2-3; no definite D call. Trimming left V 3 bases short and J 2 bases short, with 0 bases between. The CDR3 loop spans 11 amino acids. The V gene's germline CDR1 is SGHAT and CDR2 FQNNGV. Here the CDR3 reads CASSFTDTQYF. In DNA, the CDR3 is TGTGCCAGCAGCTTCACAGATACGCAGTATTTT.

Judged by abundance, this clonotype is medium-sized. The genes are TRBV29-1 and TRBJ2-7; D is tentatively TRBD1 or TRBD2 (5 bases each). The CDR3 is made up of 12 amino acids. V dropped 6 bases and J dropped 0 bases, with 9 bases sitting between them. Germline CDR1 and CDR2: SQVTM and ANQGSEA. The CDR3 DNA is TGCAGCGTCCGGGACCCCTCCTACGAGCAGTACTTC. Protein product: CSVRDPSYEQYF.

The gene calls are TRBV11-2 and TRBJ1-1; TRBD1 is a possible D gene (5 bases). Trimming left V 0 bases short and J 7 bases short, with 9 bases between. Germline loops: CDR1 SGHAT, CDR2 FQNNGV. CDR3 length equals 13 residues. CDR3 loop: CASSLEPGLEAFF. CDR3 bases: TGTGCCAGCAGCTTAGAACCGGGACTTGAAGCTTTCTTT.

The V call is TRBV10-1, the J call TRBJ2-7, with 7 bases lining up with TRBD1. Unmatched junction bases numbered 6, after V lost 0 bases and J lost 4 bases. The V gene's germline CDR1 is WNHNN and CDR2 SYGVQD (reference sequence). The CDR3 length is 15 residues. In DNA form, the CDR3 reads TGCGCCAGCAGTGAGTCGAACAGGGGCCGATACGAGCAGTACTTC. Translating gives CASSESNRGRYEQYF.

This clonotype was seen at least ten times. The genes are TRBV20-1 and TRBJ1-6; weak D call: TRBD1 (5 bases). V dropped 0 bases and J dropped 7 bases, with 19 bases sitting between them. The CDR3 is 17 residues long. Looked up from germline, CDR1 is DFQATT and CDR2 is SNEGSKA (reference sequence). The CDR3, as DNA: TGCAGTGCTAGAGATCGGATAGGCAGGGAAGAAAATTCACCCCTCCACTTT. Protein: CSARDRIGREENSPLHF.

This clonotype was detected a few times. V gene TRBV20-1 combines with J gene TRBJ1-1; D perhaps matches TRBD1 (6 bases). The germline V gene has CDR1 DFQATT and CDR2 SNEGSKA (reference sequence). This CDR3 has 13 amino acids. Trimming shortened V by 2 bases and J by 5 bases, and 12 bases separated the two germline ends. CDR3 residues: CSARRTEGTEAFF. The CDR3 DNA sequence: TGCAGTGCTAGAAGGACAGAGGGAACTGAAGCTTTCTTT.

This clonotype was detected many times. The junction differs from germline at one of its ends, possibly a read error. In DNA, the CDR3 is TGTGCCAGCAGCCCGACTAGCGGGTCGATCAGAGTCTTC. It translates to CASSPTSGSIRVF. The genes are TRBV11-2 and TRBJ2-1; 10 nucleotides match TRBD2. The CDR3 sequence is 13 residues long. Germline V gene sequence: CDR1 SGHAT, CDR2 FQNNGV.

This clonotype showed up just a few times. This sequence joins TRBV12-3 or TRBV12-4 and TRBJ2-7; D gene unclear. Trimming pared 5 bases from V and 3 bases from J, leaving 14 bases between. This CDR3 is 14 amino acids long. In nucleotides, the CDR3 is TGTGCCAGCAGTCTTCCCCCAGCTAGCTACGAGCAGTACTTC. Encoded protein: CASSLPPASYEQYF.

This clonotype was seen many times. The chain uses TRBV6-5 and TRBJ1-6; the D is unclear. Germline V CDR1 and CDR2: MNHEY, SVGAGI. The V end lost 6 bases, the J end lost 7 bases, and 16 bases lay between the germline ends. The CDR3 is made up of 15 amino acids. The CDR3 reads CASSLYRPLNSPLHF. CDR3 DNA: TGTGCCAGCAGCCTCTATCGTCCCCTAAATTCACCCCTCCACTTT.

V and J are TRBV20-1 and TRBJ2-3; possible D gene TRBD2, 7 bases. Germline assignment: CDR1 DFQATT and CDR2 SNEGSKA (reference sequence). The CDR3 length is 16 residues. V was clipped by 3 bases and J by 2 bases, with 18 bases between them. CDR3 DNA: TGCAGTGCTAGGGTTGGGGGGGCCCCTTTCACAGATACGCAGTATTTT. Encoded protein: CSARVGGAPFTDTQYF.

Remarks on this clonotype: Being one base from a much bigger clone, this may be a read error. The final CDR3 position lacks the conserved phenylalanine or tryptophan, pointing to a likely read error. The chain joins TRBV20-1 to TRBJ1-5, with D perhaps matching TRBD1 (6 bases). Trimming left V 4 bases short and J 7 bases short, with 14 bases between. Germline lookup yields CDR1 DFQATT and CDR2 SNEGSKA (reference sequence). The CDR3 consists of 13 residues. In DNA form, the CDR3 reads TGCAGTGCTACTTTGGGTGGGGGCCAGCCCCAGCATTTG. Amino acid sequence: CSATLGGGQPQHL.

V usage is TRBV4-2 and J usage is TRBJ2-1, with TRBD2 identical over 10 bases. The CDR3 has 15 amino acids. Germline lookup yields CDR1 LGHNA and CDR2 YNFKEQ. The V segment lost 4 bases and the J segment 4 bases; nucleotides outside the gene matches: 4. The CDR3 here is CASSPSSGSYNEQFF. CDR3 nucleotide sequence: TGTGCCAGCAGCCCGTCTAGCGGGAGTTACAATGAGCAGTTCTTC.

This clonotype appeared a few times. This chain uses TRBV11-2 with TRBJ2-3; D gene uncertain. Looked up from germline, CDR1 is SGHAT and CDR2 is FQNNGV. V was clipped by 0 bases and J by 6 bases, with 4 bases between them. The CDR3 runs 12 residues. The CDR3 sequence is CASSLEADTQYF. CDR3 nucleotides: TGTGCCAGCAGCTTAGAAGCCGATACGCAGTATTTT.

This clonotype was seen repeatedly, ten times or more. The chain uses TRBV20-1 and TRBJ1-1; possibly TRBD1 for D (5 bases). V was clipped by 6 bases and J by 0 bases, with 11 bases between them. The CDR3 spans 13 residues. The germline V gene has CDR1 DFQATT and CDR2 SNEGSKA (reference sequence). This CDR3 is CSAPGLVNTEAFF. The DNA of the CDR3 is TGCAGTGCACCGGGGCTGGTGAACACTGAAGCTTTCTTT.